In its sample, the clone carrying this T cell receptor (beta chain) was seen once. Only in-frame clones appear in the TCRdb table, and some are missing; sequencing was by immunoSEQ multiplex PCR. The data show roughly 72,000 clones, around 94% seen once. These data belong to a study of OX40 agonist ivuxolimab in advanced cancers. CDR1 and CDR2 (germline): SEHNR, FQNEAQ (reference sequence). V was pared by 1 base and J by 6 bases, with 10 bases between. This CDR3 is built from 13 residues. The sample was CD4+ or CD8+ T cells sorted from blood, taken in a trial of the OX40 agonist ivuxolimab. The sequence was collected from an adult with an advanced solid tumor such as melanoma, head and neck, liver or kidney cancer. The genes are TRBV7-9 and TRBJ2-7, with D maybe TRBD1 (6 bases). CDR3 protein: CASSLDAGAEQYF. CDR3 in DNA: TGTGCCAGCAGCTTAGATGCAGGGGCCGAGCAGTACTTC.